This TCR beta chain emerged from a study of Graves' ophthalmopathy and Graves' hyperthyroidism. Concerning this clonotype: Its antigen is as yet unknown.

The study, taken as a whole, reports: Among thyroid clonotypes expanded above 0.001 frequency, most also appeared in blood.

This CDR3 is built from 15 residues. V was clipped by 0 bases and J by 3 bases, with 12 bases between them. Per germline, CDR1 LGHNA and CDR2 YSLEER. Participants with hyperthyroidism, aged 18 to 65, were newly diagnosed with under 2 months' duration. The TCR beta CDR3 regions underwent amplification from RNA transcripts. First-round RT-PCR with HTBI primers preceded a second-round multiplex PCR. A single record per CDR3 protein comes from TCRdb applying MiXCR to the multiplex PCR reads. Of over a million distinct CDR3 sequences detected, about 35% appear once; the ten largest clones hold roughly 11%.

This TCR came from an adult man with Graves' hyperthyroidism. The specimen sequenced was peripheral blood or thyroid tissue (not recorded which). The chain couples TRBV4-3 to TRBJ2-7; D ambiguous. This chain's CDR3 is CASSQDKTGNYEQYF. DNA of the CDR3: TGCGCCAGCAGCCAAGATAAGACGGGTAACTACGAGCAGTACTTC.